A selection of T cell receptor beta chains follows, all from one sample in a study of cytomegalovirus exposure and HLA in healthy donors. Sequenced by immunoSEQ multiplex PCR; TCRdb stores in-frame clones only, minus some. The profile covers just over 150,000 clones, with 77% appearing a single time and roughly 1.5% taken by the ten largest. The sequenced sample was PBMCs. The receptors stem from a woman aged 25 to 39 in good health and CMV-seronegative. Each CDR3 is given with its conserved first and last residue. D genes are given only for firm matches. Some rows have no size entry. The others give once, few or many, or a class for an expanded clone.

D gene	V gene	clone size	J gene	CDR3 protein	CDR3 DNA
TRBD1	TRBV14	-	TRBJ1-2	CASSQGQGLPYGYTF	TGTGCCAGCAGCCAGGGACAGGGGCTACCCTATGGCTACACCTTC
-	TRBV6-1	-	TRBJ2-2	CASSEGPGKNTGELFF	TGTGCCAGCAGTGAAGGGCCAGGGAAGAACACCGGGGAGCTGTTTTTT
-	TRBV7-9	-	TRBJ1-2	CSSSRSDVRGGYGYTF	TGTTCCAGCAGCCGCTCCGACGTCAGAGGGGGCTATGGCTACACCTTC
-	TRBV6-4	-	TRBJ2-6	CASSNSNNTSGANVLTF	TGTGCCAGCAGTAACTCGAACAACACGTCTGGGGCCAATGTCCTGACTTTC
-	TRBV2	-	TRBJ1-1	CASRQNKNTEAFF	TGTGCGAGCAGGCAGAATAAGAACACTGAAGCTTTCTTT
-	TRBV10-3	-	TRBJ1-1	CAISETDGGFEAFF	TGTGCCATCAGTGAAACAGACGGAGGATTTGAAGCTTTCTTT
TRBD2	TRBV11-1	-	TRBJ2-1	CASSGRSSGGTVAYNEQFF	TGTGCCAGCAGCGGACGAAGTAGCGGGGGGACGGTCGCGTACAATGAGCAGTTCTTC
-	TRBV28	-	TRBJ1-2	CASNTLVHGYTF	TGTGCCAGCAACACCCTCGTCCATGGCTACACCTTC
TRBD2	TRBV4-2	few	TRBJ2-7	CASSQDQTSGGTTPYEQYF	TGTGCCAGCAGCCAAGATCAAACTAGCGGGGGGACTACCCCCTACGAGCAGTACTTC
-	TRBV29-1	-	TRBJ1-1	CSVAGVKRSTEAFF	TGCAGCGTTGCGGGGGTTAAGAGGAGCACTGAAGCTTTCTTT
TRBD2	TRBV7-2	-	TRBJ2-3	CASSSGGSGGSTQYF	TGTGCCAGCAGCTCCGGGGGGAGCGGGGGATCTACGCAGTATTTT
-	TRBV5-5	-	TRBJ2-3	CASSLDRTRSTDTQYF	TGTGCCAGCAGCTTGGATCGGACAAGAAGCACAGATACGCAGTATTTT
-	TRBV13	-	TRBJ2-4	CASSAGKNIQYF	TGTGCCAGCAGCGCCGGGAAAAACATTCAGTACTTC
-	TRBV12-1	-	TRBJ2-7	CASTFFPGTQRVSAYEQYF	TGTGCCAGCACCTTCTTCCCCGGGACTCAGCGGGTTTCGGCCTACGAGCAGTACTTC
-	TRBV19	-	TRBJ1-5	CASSPSTGRYQPQHF	TGTGCCAGTAGTCCTTCGACAGGCAGATATCAGCCCCAGCATTTT
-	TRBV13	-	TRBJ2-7	CASSSQGVTYEQYF	TGTGCCAGCAGCTCCCAGGGTGTGACCTACGAGCAGTACTTC
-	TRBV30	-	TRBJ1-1	CAWSRWGDGVRLEAFF	TGTGCCTGGAGTAGGTGGGGGGACGGGGTCCGTTTGGAAGCTTTCTTT
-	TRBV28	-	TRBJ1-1	CASSSVEAFF	TGTGCCAGCAGCTCCGTAGAAGCTTTCTTT
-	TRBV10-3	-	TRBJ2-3	CAIKSGGGQDTQYF	TGTGCCATCAAAAGCGGCGGGGGCCAAGATACGCAGTATTTT
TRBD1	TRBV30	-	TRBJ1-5	CAWSFSTGSYQPQHF	TGTGCCTGGAGTTTTTCGACAGGGTCCTATCAGCCCCAGCATTTT